The 25 T cell receptor beta chains presented below share a single source sample, sequenced in a study of STAT5B mutations in CD4+ large granular lymphocyte leukemia. The method was immunoSEQ multiplex PCR; TCRdb's version includes in-frame clones alone and lacks a portion of them. The sample has 25,000 to 35,000 clones, 78% seen once. The sequenced material came from CD4+ T cells from blood buffy coats. These receptor sequences come from a human donor in good health.

The chain combines TRBV7-3 with TRBJ2-3, with no clear D. Germline V gene sequence: CDR1 SGHTA, CDR2 FQGTGA. The CDR3 totals 14 residues. The germline V and J ends were trimmed by 5 bases and 4 bases, with 13 bases remaining between them. CDR3 sequence reads: CASSLEGLADTQYF. The CDR3, as DNA: TGTGCCAGCAGCCTAGAAGGGCTTGCAGATACGCAGTATTTT.

Only one count was recorded for this clone. This rearrangement joins TRBV4-1 to TRBJ2-5; TRBD2 matches at 7 bases. This CDR3 is 16 amino acids long. The V segment lost 5 bases and the J segment 3 bases; nucleotides outside the gene matches: 12. Germline values: CDR1 MGHRA, CDR2 YSYEKL. This CDR3 is CASSSREGLAEETQYF. The CDR3 nucleotides read TGCGCCAGCAGCTCACGGGAAGGGCTAGCGGAAGAGACCCAGTACTTC.

J is TRBJ2-7 and V is TRBV15; D is possibly TRBD1 (5 bases). Germline CDR1 and CDR2: LNHNV and YYDKDF (reference sequence). The CDR3 spans 15 residues. V shed 0 bases and J shed 7 bases, with 16 bases lying between them. CDR3 residues: CATSRDGAGSREQYF. CDR3 coding DNA: TGTGCCACCAGCAGAGATGGTGCAGGGTCTCGGGAGCAGTACTTC.

V is TRBV7-6 and J is TRBJ1-6; weak D call: TRBD1 (5 bases). Trimming took 5 bases from V and 9 from J, leaving 20 bases between them. This CDR3 has 16 residues. CDR1 is SGHVS and CDR2 is FNYEAQ in the germline V gene. The CDR3 coding sequence is TGTGCCAGCAGCCCCCTAAATGTCCCAGGGTTTTCACCCCTCCACTTT. Its translation is CASSPLNVPGFSPLHF.

The rearrangement joins TRBV5-1 to TRBJ2-3; TRBD2 matches 9 bases. V was clipped by 3 bases and J by 5 bases; unmatched bases: 4. Per the germline V gene, CDR1 is SGHRS and CDR2 is YFSETQ. The CDR3 length is 14 residues. CDR3 nucleotides: TGCGCCAGCAGCTCGGGACTAGCCGTAGATACGCAGTATTTT. This encodes CASSSGLAVDTQYF.

The chain has TRBV6-5 and TRBJ2-2; D gene uncertain. Per germline, CDR1 MNHEY and CDR2 SVGAGI. The germline V and J ends were trimmed by 2 bases and 6 bases, with 16 bases remaining between them. This CDR3 is built from 16 residues. Written as DNA, the CDR3 is TGTGCCAGCAGTTACCGGAAGACCTCGAGTCCCGGGGAGCTGTTTTTT. Its protein is CASSYRKTSSPGELFF.

The chain carries TRBV2 and TRBJ2-1; 12 bases agree with TRBD2. Germline V gives CDR1 SNHLY, CDR2 FYNNEI. V lost 6 bases to trimming and J lost 5 bases; unmatched junction nucleotides: 5. The CDR3 is 15 residues long. The CDR3 loop is CASRPLAGGNNEQFF. DNA for the CDR3: TGTGCCAGCAGGCCCCTAGCGGGAGGGAACAATGAGCAGTTCTTC.

V usage is TRBV5-6 and J usage is TRBJ1-1; D is possibly TRBD1 (5 bases). Trimming shortened V by 4 bases and J by 1 base, and 20 bases separated the two germline ends. The CDR3 has 17 residues. Germline lookup yields CDR1 SGHDT and CDR2 YYEEEE. The CDR3 bases are TGTGCCAGCAGCAAAAGGGGCAGCCGTCCGGGGAACACTGAAGCTTTCTTT. Amino acids: CASSKRGSRPGNTEAFF.

Here the CDR3 DNA reads TGTGCCAGCACTCGAAGGAGTCGAGAGACCCAGTACTTC. Translating gives CASTRRSRETQYF. The chain employs TRBV7-2 and TRBJ2-5; D not resolved. CDR3 length equals 13 residues. Trimming left V 7 bases short and J 4 bases short, with 13 bases between. Germline values: CDR1 SGHTA, CDR2 FQGNSA.

This clone was detected only once. The V and J genes are TRBV28 and TRBJ2-7, with D possibly TRBD1 on 6 matching bases. Germline assignment: CDR1 MDHEN and CDR2 SYDVKM. V dropped 5 bases and J dropped 4 bases, with 9 bases sitting between them. The CDR3 has 12 amino acids. This CDR3 is CASSLQGYEQYF. In DNA form, the CDR3 reads TGTGCCAGCAGTCTACAGGGATACGAGCAGTACTTC.

A word on this clone: The same CDR3 arises from other DNA sequences in this sample as well. The J gene is TRBJ2-7, the V gene TRBV28; no firm D call. Germline lookup yields CDR1 MDHEN and CDR2 SYDVKM. This CDR3 spans 11 amino acids. Trimming stripped 5 bases from V and 4 bases from J, with 6 bases between. As DNA, the CDR3 is TGTGCCAGCAGTATCACATACGAGCAGTACTTC. Translating gives CASSITYEQYF.

The genes are TRBV29-1 and TRBJ2-5, with D tentatively TRBD2 (7 bases). The CDR3 runs to 15 residues. The V end was cut by 5 bases, the J end by 7 bases, with 23 bases between. Per the germline V gene, CDR1 is SQVTM and CDR2 is ANQGSEA. The CDR3 DNA follows: TGCAGCGTTCAACATTTTGGGGGGGCGAGTGGGACCCAGTACTTC. This sequence encodes CSVQHFGGASGTQYF. Based on the CDR3 plus reference TRBV29-1 and TRBJ2-5, the full variable domain is SAVISQKPSRDICQRGTSLTIQCQVDSQVTMMFWYRQQPGQSLTLIATANQGSEATYESGFVIDKFPISRPNLTFSTLTVSNMSPEDSSIYLCSVQHFGGASGTQYFGPGTRLLVL.

The genes are TRBV6-1 and TRBJ2-3; D not certain. This CDR3 contains 13 residues. CDR1 MNHNS and CDR2 SASEGT come from the germline V gene. V was pared by 4 bases and J by 3 bases, with 8 bases between. In nucleotides, the CDR3 is TGTGCCAGCAGTGGCTGGGAAACAGATACGCAGTATTTT. Translated: CASSGWETDTQYF.

The CDR3 DNA follows: TGTGCCAGCAGCTTAGGGGCGGGGAACTCCTACGAGCAGTACTTC. Residues: CASSLGAGNSYEQYF. The gene calls are TRBV11-3 and TRBJ2-7; maybe TRBD2 (6 bases). The CDR3 covers 15 residues. Germline loops: CDR1 SGHNT, CDR2 YENEEA. The germline V and J ends were trimmed by 1 base and 0 bases, with 10 bases remaining between them.

Here the CDR3 DNA reads TGCGCCAGCAGCTTGACCGGGAACGAAGAGACCCAGTACTTC. Translation: CASSLTGNEETQYF. The chain recombines TRBV5-1 with TRBJ2-5; D perhaps matches TRBD2 (5 bases). Germline assignment: CDR1 SGHRS and CDR2 YFSETQ. The CDR3 runs to 14 residues. Trimming removed 1 base from V and 3 bases from J, with 10 bases in between.

The rearrangement joins TRBV15 to TRBJ1-3, with D hard to call. Germline-derived CDR1 and CDR2 are LNHNV and YYDKDF (reference sequence). Trimming stripped 6 bases from V and 0 bases from J, with 12 bases between. The CDR3 has 15 amino acids. CDR3 bases: TGTGCCACCAGTCTCCTCACAATCTCTGGAAACACCATATATTTT. This translates into CATSLLTISGNTIYF.

The chain is built from TRBV2 and TRBJ1-1; D may be TRBD1 (5 bases). This CDR3 region has 13 residues. The germline V gene has CDR1 SNHLY and CDR2 FYNNEI. V lost 5 bases and J 4 bases, leaving 11 bases between the germline ends. The DNA for the CDR3 is TGTGCCAGCAGTCGGACACCAAGCACTGAAGCTTTCTTT. Translation: CASSRTPSTEAFF.

This clone was picked up a small number of times. This specimen includes other DNA sequences encoding the same CDR3. The chain is built from TRBV19 and TRBJ1-1; D uncertain. CDR3 length: 13 residues. From germline, CDR1 is LNHDA and CDR2 SQIVND (reference sequence). Trimming pared 3 bases from V and 3 bases from J, leaving 8 bases between. The CDR3 region is CASSIDRDTEAFF. The CDR3 DNA reads as TGTGCCAGTAGTATTGACCGGGACACTGAAGCTTTCTTT.

The V call is TRBV7-3, the J call TRBJ2-1; 9 positions match TRBD2. Trimming at V came to 4 bases and at J to 3 bases, leaving 7 bases not matched to a gene. Germline V CDR1 and CDR2: SGHTA, FQGTGA. The CDR3 covers 16 residues. The CDR3, as DNA: TGTGCCAGCAGCTCGAGAGCGGGGGGCCTCTACAATGAGCAGTTCTTC. Its translation: CASSSRAGGLYNEQFF.

The chain uses TRBV19 and TRBJ1-2; 7 bases match TRBD1. The V segment lost 4 bases and the J segment 4 bases; nucleotides outside the gene matches: 9. There are 15 residues in the CDR3. CDR1 and CDR2 (germline): LNHDA, SQIVND (reference sequence). The CDR3 region has the DNA TGTGCCAGTAGTACCGGACAGGCAACGAGCTATGGCTACACCTTC. It yields the protein CASSTGQATSYGYTF.

The chain recombines TRBV9 with TRBJ1-1; D may be TRBD1 (5 bases). The CDR3 is made up of 16 amino acids. CDR1 SGDLS and CDR2 YYNGEE come from the germline V gene. Between the trimmed V and J ends, which lost 0 bases and 6 bases, there was a span of 18 bases. The CDR3 nucleotides are TGTGCCAGCAGCGTAGGAGCACAGGCAAGTATGGCTGAAGCTTTCTTT. It specifies CASSVGAQASMAEAFF. The variable domain in full, completed from reference TRBV9 and TRBJ1-1, reads DSGVTQTPKHLITATGQRVTLRCSPRSGDLSVYWYQQSLDQGLQFLIQYYNGEERAKGNILERFSAQQFPDLHSELNLSSLELGDSALYFCASSVGAQASMAEAFFGQGTRLTVV.

The chain combines TRBV5-8 with TRBJ2-1; possible D gene TRBD1, 5 bases. Germline CDR1 and CDR2: SGHTS and YDEGEE. Trimming removed 4 bases at V and 5 bases at J, with 10 bases between. The length of the CDR3 is 13 residues. The chain's CDR3 is CASSPRVHNEQFF. The CDR3 DNA reads TGTGCCAGCAGCCCCAGGGTGCACAATGAGCAGTTCTTC.

There are a few counts of this clone. The chain links TRBV2 to TRBJ1-1, with 7 bases aligning to TRBD1. The CDR3 runs to 13 residues. With V trimmed by 7 bases and J by 7 bases, 9 bases remained unmatched. Germline V gene lookup returns CDR1 SNHLY and CDR2 FYNNEI. The DNA for the CDR3 is TGTGCCAGCACGCTACAGGGGATAAATGAAGCTTTCTTT. Protein sequence: CASTLQGINEAFF.

This clone has only a few counts. CDR3 protein: CARAQGGGAFF. Written as DNA, the CDR3 is TGCGCCAGAGCTCAGGGAGGAGGAGCTTTCTTT. The chain uses TRBV10-1 and TRBJ1-1; a possible D gene is TRBD1 (5 bases). The CDR3 covers 11 residues. Trimming shortened V by 9 bases and J by 10 bases, and 15 bases separated the two germline ends. Germline CDR1 is WNHNN and CDR2 is SYGVQD (reference sequence).

This chain connects TRBV18 to TRBJ2-7; the match to TRBD1 covers 9 bases. V lost 5 bases, J lost 5 bases, and 7 bases stayed unmatched. Germline V gene sequence: CDR1 KGHSH, CDR2 LQKENI. The CDR3 spans 14 residues. CDR3 in amino acids: CASSLTGGEDEQYF. CDR3 nucleotide sequence: TGTGCCAGCTCATTAACAGGGGGCGAGGACGAGCAGTACTTC. The full variable domain, in which reference TRBV18 and TRBJ2-7 provide the parts outside the CDR3, is NAGVMQNPRHLVRRRGQEARLRCSPMKGHSHVYWYRQLPEEGLKFMVYLQKENIIDESGMPKERFSAEFPKEGPSILRIQQVVRGDSAAYFCASSLTGGEDEQYFGPGTRLTVT.